This T cell receptor beta chain derives from a study of cytomegalovirus exposure and HLA in healthy donors. Study-level background: In terms of ancestry, the Caucasian-associated cluster contained roughly 81% of the roughly 400 genotyped donors.

While unrecorded immune exposures were likely, the donors were nominally healthy when sampled. Vbeta (60) and Jbeta (13) primers were used in the PCR. Only in-frame clones appear in the TCRdb table, and some are missing; sequencing was by immunoSEQ multiplex PCR. The sample lists roughly 160,000 clones, roughly four fifths occurring once. Study-wide points: Data from an earlier analysis indicated that most TCR beta V segments were productive either about 87% or about 30% of the time. A link between a missense DCLRE1C variant and TCR beta V- and J-gene trimming emerged from a later analysis.

As for this clone: The target antigen is unknown.

The germline V and J ends were trimmed by 3 bases and 3 bases, with 3 bases remaining between them. This CDR3 comprises 11 residues. Germline V gene data show CDR1 as SQVTM and CDR2 as ANQGSEA. The sequenced sample was PBMCs. The chain combines TRBV29-1 with TRBJ2-1; D is ambiguous. This sequence was found in a female donor in good health and CMV-seronegative. The CDR3 is CSVEYYNEQFF. The CDR3 region has the DNA TGCAGCGTTGAGTACTACAATGAGCAGTTCTTC.